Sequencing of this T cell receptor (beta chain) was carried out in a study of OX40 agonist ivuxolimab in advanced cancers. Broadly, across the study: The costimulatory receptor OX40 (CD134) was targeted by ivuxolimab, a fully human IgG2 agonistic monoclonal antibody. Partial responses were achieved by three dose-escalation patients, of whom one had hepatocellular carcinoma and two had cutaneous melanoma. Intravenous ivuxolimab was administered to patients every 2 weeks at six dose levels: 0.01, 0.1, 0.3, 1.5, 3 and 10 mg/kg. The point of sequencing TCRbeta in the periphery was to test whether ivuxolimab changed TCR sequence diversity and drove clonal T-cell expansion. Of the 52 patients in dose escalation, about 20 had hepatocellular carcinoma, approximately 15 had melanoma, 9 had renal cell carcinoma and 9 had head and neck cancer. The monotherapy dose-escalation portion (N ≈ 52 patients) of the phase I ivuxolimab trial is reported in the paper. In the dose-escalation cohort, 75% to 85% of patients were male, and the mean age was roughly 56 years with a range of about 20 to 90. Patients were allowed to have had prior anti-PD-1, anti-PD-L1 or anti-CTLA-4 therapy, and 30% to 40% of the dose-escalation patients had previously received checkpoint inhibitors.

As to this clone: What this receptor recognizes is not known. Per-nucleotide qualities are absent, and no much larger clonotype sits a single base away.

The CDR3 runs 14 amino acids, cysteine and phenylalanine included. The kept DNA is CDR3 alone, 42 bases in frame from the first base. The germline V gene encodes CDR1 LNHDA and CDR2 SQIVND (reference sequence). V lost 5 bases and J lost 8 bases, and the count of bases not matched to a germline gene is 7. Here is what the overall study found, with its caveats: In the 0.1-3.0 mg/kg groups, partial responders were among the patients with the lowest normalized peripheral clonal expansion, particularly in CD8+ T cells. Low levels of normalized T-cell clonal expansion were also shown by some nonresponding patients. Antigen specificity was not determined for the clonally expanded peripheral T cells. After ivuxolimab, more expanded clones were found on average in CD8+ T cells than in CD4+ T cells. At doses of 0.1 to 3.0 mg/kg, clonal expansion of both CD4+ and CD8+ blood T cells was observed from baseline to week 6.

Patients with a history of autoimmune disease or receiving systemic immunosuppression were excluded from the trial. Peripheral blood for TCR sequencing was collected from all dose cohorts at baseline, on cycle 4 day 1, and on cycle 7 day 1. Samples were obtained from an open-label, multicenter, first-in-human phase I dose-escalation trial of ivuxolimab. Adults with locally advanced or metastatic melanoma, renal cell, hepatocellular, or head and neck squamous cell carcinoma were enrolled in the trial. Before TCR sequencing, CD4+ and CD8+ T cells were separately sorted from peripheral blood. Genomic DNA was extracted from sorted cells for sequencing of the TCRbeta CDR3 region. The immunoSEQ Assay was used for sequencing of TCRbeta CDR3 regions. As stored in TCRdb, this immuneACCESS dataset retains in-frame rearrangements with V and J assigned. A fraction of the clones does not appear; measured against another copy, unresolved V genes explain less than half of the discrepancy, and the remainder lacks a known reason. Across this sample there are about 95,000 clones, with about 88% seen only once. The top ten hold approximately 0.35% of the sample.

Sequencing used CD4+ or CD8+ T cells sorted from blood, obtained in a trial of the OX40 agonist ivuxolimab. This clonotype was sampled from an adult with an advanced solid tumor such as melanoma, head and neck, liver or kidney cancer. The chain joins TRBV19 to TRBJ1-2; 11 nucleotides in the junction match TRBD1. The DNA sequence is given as TGTGCCAGTAGTTCGGGACAGGGGGACCACGGCTACACCTTC. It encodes CASSSGQGDHGYTF. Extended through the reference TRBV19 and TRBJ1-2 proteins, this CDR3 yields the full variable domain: DGGITQSPKYLFRKEGQNVTLSCEQNLNHDAMYWYRQDPGQGLRLIYYSQIVNDFQKGDIAEGYSVSREKKESFPLTVTSAQKNPTAFYLCASSSGQGDHGYTFGSGTRLTVV.